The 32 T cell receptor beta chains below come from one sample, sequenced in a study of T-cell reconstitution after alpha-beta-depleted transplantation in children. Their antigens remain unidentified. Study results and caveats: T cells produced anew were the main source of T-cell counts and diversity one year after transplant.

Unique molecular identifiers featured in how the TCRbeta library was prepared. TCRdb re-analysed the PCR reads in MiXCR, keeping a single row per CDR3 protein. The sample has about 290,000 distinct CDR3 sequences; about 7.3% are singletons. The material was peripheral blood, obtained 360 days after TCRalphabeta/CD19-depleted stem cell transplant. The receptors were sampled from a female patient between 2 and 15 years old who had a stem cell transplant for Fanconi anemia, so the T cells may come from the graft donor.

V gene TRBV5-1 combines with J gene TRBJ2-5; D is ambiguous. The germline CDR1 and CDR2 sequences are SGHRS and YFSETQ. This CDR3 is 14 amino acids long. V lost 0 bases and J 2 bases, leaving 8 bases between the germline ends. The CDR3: CASSLAQIQETQYF. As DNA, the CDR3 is TGCGCCAGCAGCTTGGCACAGATTCAAGAGACCCAGTACTTC.

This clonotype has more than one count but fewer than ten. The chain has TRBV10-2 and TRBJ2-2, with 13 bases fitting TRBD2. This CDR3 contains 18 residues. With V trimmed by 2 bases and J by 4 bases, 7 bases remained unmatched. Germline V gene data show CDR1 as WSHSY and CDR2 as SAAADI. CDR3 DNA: TGCGCCAGCAGTGAGACACTACTAGCGGGGGGGCCCACCGGGGAGCTGTTTTTT. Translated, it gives CASSETLLAGGPTGELFF.

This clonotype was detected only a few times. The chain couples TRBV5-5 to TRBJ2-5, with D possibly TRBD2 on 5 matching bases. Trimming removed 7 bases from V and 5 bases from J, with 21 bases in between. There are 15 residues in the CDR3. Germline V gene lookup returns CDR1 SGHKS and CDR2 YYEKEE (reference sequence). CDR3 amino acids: CASAIVSGGGETQYF. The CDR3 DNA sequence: TGTGCCAGCGCGATTGTCTCTGGAGGCGGGGAGACCCAGTACTTC.

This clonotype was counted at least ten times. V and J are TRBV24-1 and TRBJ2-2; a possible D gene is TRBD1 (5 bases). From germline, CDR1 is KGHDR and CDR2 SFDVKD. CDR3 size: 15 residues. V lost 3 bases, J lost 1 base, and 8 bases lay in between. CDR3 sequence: CATSDGQGNTGELFF. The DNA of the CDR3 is TGTGCCACCAGTGATGGTCAGGGGAACACCGGGGAGCTGTTTTTT.

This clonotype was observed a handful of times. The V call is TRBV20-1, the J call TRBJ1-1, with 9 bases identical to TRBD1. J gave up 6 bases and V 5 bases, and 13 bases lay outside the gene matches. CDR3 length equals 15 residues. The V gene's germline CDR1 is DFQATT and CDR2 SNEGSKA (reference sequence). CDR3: CSAPNPGTGPSEAFF. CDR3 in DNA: TGCAGTGCTCCCAACCCCGGGACAGGGCCCTCTGAAGCTTTCTTT.

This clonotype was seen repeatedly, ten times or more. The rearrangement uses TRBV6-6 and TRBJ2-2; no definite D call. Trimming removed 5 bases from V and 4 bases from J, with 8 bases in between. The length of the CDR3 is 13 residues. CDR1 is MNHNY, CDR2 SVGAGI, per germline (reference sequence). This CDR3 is CASSPLATGELFF. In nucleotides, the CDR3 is TGTGCCAGCAGTCCCTTAGCCACCGGGGAGCTGTTTTTT.

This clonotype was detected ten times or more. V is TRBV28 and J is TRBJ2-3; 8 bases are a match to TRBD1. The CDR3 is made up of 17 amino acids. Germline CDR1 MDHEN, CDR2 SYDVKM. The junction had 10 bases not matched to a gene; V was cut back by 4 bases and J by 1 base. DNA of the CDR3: TGTGCCAGCAGTTCTCCCCGGACAGGGATGGGCACAGATACGCAGTATTTT. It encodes CASSSPRTGMGTDTQYF.

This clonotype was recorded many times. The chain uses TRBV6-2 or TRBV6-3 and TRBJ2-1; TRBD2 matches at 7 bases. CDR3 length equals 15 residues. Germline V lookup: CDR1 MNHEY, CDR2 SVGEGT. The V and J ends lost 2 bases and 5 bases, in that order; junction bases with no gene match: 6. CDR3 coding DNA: TGTGCCAGCAGTTACACTAGCGCGGGAAACAATGAGCAGTTCTTC. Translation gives CASSYTSAGNNEQFF.

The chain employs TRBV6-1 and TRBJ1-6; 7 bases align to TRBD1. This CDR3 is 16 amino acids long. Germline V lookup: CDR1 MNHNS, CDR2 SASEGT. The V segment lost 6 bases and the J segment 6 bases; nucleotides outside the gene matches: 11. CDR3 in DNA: TGTGCCAGCAGGGTCGGAGGGGGCGCGGGTAATTCACCCCTCCACTTT. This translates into CASRVGGGAGNSPLHF.

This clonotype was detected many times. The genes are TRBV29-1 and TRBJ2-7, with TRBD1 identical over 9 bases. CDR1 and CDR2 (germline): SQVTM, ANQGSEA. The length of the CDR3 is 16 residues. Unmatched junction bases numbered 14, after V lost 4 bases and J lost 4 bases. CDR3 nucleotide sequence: TGCAGCGTTGTAGGGGGGGGACAGGGTTCCCCTTACGAGCAGTACTTC. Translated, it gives CSVVGGGQGSPYEQYF.

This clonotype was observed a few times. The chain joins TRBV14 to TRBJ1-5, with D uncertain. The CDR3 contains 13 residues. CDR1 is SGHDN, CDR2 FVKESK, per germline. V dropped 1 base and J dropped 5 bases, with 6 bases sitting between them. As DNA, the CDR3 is TGTGCCAGCAGCCAAGGGATAGATCAGCCCCAGCATTTT. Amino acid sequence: CASSQGIDQPQHF.

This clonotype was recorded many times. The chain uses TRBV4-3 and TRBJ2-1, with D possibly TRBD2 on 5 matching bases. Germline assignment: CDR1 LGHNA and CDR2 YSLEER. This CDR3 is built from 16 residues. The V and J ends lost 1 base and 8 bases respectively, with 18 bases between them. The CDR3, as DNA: TGCGCCAGCAGCCAAGTCCCTTCGGGGTTGGGGTATGAGCAGTTCTTC. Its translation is CASSQVPSGLGYEQFF.

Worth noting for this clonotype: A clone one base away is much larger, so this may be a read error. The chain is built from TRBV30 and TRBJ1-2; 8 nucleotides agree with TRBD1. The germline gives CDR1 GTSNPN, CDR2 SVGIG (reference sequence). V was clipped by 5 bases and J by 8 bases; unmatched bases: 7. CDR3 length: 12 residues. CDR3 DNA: TGTGCCTGGGAACAGGGGGGTGGCGGCTACACCTTC. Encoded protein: CAWEQGGGGYTF.

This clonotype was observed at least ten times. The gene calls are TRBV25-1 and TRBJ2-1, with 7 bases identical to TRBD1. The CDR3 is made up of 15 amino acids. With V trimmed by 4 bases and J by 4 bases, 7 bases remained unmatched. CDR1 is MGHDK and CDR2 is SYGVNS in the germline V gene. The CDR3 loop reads CASSGGQYIYNEQFF. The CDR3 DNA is TGTGCCAGCAGTGGGGGACAGTACATTTACAATGAGCAGTTCTTC.

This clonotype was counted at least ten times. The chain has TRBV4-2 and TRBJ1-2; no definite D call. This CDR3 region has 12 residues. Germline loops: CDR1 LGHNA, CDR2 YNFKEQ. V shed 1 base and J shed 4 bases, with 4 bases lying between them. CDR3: CASSQGIYGYTF. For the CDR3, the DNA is TGTGCCAGCAGCCAAGGGATCTATGGCTACACCTTC.

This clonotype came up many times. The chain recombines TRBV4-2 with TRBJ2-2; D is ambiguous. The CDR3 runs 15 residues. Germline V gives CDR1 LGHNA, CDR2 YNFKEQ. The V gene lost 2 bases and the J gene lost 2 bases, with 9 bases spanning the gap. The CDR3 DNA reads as TGTGCCAGCAGCCAACTCGACCAAAACACCGGGGAGCTGTTTTTT. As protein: CASSQLDQNTGELFF.

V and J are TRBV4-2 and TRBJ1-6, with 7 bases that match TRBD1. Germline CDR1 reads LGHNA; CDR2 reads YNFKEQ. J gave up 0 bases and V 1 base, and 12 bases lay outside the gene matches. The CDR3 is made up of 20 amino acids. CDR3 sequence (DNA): TGTGCCAGCAGCCAAGCGCTTCCTGGACAGGAGAGCTCCTATAATTCACCCCTCCACTTT. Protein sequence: CASSQALPGQESSYNSPLHF.

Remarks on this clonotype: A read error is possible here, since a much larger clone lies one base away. The CDR3 sequence is CSASTRYNEQLF. CDR3 bases: TGCAGTGCTTCCACTAGGTACAATGAGCAGTTGTTC. The chain has TRBV20-1 and TRBJ2-1, with TRBD2 as a possible D gene (5 bases). CDR3 size: 12 residues. Per the germline V gene, CDR1 is DFQATT and CDR2 is SNEGSKA (reference sequence).

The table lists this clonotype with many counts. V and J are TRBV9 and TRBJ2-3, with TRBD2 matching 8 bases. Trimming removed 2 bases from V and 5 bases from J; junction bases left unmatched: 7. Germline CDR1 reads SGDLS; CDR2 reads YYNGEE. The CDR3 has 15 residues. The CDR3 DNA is TGTGCCAGCAGCGTTGTCGGGGGGGCCCGAGATACGCAGTATTTT. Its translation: CASSVVGGARDTQYF. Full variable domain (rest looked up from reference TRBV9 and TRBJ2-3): DSGVTQTPKHLITATGQRVTLRCSPRSGDLSVYWYQQSLDQGLQFLIQYYNGEERAKGNILERFSAQQFPDLHSELNLSSLELGDSALYFCASSVVGGARDTQYFGPGTRLTVL.

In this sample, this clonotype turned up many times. CDR3 sequence (DNA): TGTGCCATCAGTGAGTCGGGGGTTGGTACGCAGTATTTT. Translated: CAISESGVGTQYF. The V and J genes are TRBV10-3 and TRBJ2-3; D assignment may be TRBD1 or TRBD2 (5 bases each). This CDR3 region has 13 residues. CDR1 is ENHRY, CDR2 SYGVKD, per germline. V was trimmed by 0 bases and J by 8 bases, leaving 9 bases between them.

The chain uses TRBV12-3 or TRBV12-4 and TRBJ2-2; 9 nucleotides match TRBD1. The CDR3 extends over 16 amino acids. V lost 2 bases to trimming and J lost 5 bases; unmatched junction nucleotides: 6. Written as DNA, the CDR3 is TGTGCCAGCAGTTTAAACAGGGGGCGACGTACCGGGGAGCTGTTTTTT. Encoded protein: CASSLNRGRRTGELFF.

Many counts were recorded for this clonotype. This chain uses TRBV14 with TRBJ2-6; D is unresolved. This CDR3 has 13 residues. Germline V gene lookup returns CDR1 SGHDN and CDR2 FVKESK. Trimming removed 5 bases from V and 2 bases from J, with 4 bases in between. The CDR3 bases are TGTGCCAGCAGCTACCCTGGGGCCAACGTCCTGACTTTC. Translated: CASSYPGANVLTF.

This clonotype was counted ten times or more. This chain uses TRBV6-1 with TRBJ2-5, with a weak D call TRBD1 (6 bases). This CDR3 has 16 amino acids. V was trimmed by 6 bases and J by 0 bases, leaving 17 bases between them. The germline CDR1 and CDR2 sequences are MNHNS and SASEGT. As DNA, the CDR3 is TGTGCCAGCAGAGTCCTGACAGGAACATACCAAGAGACCCAGTACTTC. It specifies CASRVLTGTYQETQYF.

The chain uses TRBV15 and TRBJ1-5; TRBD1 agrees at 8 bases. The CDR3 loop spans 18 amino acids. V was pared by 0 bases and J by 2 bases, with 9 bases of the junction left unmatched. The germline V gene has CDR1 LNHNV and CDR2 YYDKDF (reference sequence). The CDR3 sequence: CATSRDLRTGQGNQPQHF. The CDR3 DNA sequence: TGTGCCACCAGCAGAGACCTAAGGACGGGACAGGGCAATCAGCCCCAGCATTTT.

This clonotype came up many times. This CDR3 is CSVLGTGRDEQFF. Here the CDR3 DNA reads TGCAGCGTTTTGGGGACAGGGCGGGATGAGCAGTTCTTC. J is TRBJ2-1 and V is TRBV29-1; TRBD1 matches 9 bases. Unmatched junction bases numbered 7, after V lost 5 bases and J lost 8 bases. Germline CDR1 reads SQVTM; CDR2 reads ANQGSEA. CDR3 size: 13 residues.

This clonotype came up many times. CDR3 nucleotides: TGTGCCAGCAGGACGGAGGATACATACAATGAGCAGTTCTTC. This translates into CASRTEDTYNEQFF. The gene calls are TRBV2 and TRBJ2-1, with D perhaps TRBD2 (5 bases). CDR3 length: 14 residues. The V end lost 6 bases, the J end lost 4 bases, and 13 bases lay between the germline ends. The germline V gene encodes CDR1 SNHLY and CDR2 FYNNEI.

CDR3 amino acids: CATSGPSGGTNTGELFF. Here the CDR3 DNA reads TGTGCCACCAGTGGGCCTAGCGGGGGTACGAACACCGGGGAGCTGTTTTTT. The chain couples TRBV24-1 to TRBJ2-2; TRBD2 matches 10 bases. The CDR3 has 17 residues. Trimming removed 5 bases from V and 0 bases from J; junction bases left unmatched: 5. Germline-derived CDR1 and CDR2 are KGHDR and SFDVKD.

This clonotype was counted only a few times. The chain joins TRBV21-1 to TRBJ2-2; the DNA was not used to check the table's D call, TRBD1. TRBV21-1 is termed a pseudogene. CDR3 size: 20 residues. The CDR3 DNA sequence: TGTGCCAGCAGCAAGGGGAAGGGTCTAAGGGACACCCCGAACACCGGGGAGCTGTTTTTT. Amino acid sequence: CASSKGKGLRDTPNTGELFF.

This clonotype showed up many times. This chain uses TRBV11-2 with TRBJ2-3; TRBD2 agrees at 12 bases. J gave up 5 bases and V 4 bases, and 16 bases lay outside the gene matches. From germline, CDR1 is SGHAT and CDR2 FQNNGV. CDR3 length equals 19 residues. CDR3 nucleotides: TGTGCCAGCAGCTCCGTTACTAGCGGGGGGCGTGTTAGTGGAGATACGCAGTATTTT. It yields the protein CASSSVTSGGRVSGDTQYF.

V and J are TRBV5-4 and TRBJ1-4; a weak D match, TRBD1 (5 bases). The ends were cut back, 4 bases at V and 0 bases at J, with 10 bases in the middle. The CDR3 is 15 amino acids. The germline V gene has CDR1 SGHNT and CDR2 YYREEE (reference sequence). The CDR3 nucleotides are TGTGCCAGCAGCATCGACAGTGCAACTAATGAAAAACTGTTTTTT. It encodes CASSIDSATNEKLFF.

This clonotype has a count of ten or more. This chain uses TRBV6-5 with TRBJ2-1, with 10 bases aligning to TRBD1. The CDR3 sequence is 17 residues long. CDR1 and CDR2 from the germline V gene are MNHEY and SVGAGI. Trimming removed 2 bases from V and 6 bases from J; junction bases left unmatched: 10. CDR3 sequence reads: CASSYRSGTGVSNEQFF. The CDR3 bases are TGTGCCAGCAGTTACCGGTCCGGGACAGGGGTTTCCAATGAGCAGTTCTTC.

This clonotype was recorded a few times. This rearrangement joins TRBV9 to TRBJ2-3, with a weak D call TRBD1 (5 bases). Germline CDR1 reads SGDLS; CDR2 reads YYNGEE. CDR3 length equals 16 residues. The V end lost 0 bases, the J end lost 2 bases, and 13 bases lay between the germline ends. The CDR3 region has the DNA TGTGCCAGCAGCGTAGACCCAGGACATCCCACAGATACGCAGTATTTT. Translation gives CASSVDPGHPTDTQYF.